This T cell receptor beta chain was recorded in a study of cytomegalovirus exposure and HLA in healthy donors. V lost 7 bases, J lost 2 bases, and 14 bases lay in between. Germline loops: CDR1 LNHDA, CDR2 SQIVND (reference sequence). The CDR3 spans 14 residues. 13 Jbeta primers and 60 Vbeta primers were used for the PCR. This table comes from immunoSEQ multiplex PCR, and its TCRdb copy is limited to in-frame clones, with some not included. Listed are about 96,000 clones; 3% to 3.5% falls within the top ten. This clonotype originated in a woman aged 25 to 45 in good health and CMV-seronegative. Sequenced input: PBMCs. The chain joins TRBV19 to TRBJ1-1; maybe TRBD1 (5 bases). The CDR3 region has the DNA TGTGCCAGTAAACAGACAGTATTAAACACTGAAGCTTTCTTT. Amino acid sequence: CASKQTVLNTEAFF.